The sequence of this TCR beta chain was determined in a study of spatial heterogeneity in lung cancer. Across the study: Fewer alpha-chain than beta-chain sequences were consistently detected. The library had UMIs, and each TCR and UMI pair averaged more than ten raw reads.

Trimming pared 1 base from V and 3 bases from J, leaving 9 bases between. The CDR3 runs to 15 residues. The germline gives CDR1 SGHTA, CDR2 FQGNSA. This clonotype showed up just a few times. What it binds is unknown. Time point meaning: sample taken at primary tumor resection. Without sorting, whole RNA was sequenced from tumor, nontumor lung or frozen PBMC. The donor group consisted of roughly 76 patients who had untreated, early-stage non-small cell lung cancer. Study-wide results and caveats: TCRs found ubiquitously expanded in tumor appeared in blood more at resection than at follow-up.

TCRdb called the 5' RACE reads again in MiXCR, with one record for every CDR3 protein. The data contain approximately 40,000 distinct CDR3 sequences, around 5.5% of them seen just once; the ten biggest clones take up roughly 25%. The chain carries TRBV7-2 and TRBJ2-2; D perhaps matches TRBD2 (5 bases). This specimen consisted of PBMCs, obtained at surgery. The sequence was obtained from a female donor with early-stage non-small cell lung cancer. CDR3 sequence reads: CASSLGNGDTGELFF. In nucleotides, the CDR3 is TGTGCCAGCAGCTTAGGGAACGGGGACACCGGGGAGCTGTTTTTT. The full variable domain, completed using reference TRBV7-2 and TRBJ2-2, is GAGVSQSPSNKVTEKGKDVELRCDPISGHTALYWYRQSLGQGLEFLIYFQGNSAPDKSGLPSDRFSAERTGGSVSTLTIQRTQQEDSAVYLCASSLGNGDTGELFFGEGSRLTVL.